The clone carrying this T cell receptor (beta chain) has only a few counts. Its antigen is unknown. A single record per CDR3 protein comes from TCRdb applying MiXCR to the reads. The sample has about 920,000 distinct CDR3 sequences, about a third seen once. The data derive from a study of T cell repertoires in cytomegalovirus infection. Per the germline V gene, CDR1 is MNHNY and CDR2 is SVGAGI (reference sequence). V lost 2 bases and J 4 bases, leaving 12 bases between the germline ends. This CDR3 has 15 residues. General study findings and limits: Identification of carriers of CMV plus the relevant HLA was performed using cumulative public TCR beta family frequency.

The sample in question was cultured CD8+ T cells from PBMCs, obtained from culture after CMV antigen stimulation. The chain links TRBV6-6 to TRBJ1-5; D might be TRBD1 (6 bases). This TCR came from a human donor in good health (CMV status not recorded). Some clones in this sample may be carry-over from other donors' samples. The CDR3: CASSYGDTFNQPQHF. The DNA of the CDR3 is TGTGCCAGCAGTTACGGGGACACCTTTAATCAGCCCCAGCATTTT.